What follows is one TCR beta chain and its context. Its antigen is not identified. Trimming removed 5 bases from V and 6 bases from J; junction bases left unmatched: 13. Germline loops: CDR1 SGHAT, CDR2 FQNNGV. This CDR3 spans 18 amino acids. This entry belongs to a study of response to subunit inactivated influenza vaccine. Study observations and caveats: Each seasonal flu vaccination may recruit only limited new T cells, authors suggested.

TCRdb itself ran the RT-PCR reads through MiXCR, one entry per CDR3 protein. Of hundreds of thousands of distinct CDR3 sequences detected, approximately 12% appear once; the ten largest clones hold approximately 10%. The clonotype originates from a man aged 50-59 years who received an inactivated influenza vaccine. Sequencing was performed on PBMCs from blood, taken on the day of vaccination. This rearrangement joins TRBV11-2 to TRBJ2-1; 13 bases are shared with TRBD2. CDR3 bases: TGTGCCAGCAGCACGCGACTAGCGGGAGGTATAGGTTCCAATGAGCAGTTCTTC. Translation: CASSTRLAGGIGSNEQFF.